This TCR beta chain was sequenced for a study of T cells in Graves' hyperthyroidism and ophthalmopathy. Patients were excluded because of uncontrolled infection, other autoimmune disease, pregnancy or lactation. Diagnoses used clinical symptoms, serum thyroxine and TRAb, thyroid ultrasound and orbital computed tomography. This clonotype was seen many times. Amplification of TCR beta CDR3 regions was performed using RNA transcripts as template. HTBI primers were employed in a first-round RT-PCR of the TCR CDR3. TCRdb fed the multiplex PCR reads into MiXCR, producing one record per CDR3 protein. The table lists about 640,000 distinct CDR3 sequences, around 15% of them singletons. This CDR3 spans 13 amino acids. Germline V gene sequence: CDR1 MNHEY, CDR2 SMNVEV (reference sequence). V was cut by 0 bases and J by 5 bases, with 7 bases left in between.

Material for sequencing was blood. This sequence was found in a woman aged 45-60 years with Graves' ophthalmopathy. V and J are TRBV27 and TRBJ2-5; D remains unclear. CDR3 region: CASSLSSEETQYF. In DNA, the CDR3 is TGTGCCAGCAGTTTATCATCAGAGGAGACCCAGTACTTC.